This TCR beta chain was retrieved from a study of blood T cells in healthy people across ages. Sample-barcoded 5' priming and a J-beta primer mix drove a second PCR of about 7 to 11 cycles. TCRdb reprocessed the 5' RACE reads with MiXCR, giving one entry per CDR3 protein. Of 950,000 to 1,200,000 distinct CDR3 sequences detected, less than 45% appear once; the ten largest clones hold around 14%. Turning to this clonotype: At one of its ends the junction is not consistent with the germline gene, which may arise from a read error.

Germline assignment: CDR1 PRHDT and CDR2 FYEKMQ (reference sequence). The CDR3 has 16 amino acids. With each sample, at least 6 micrograms of total RNA were extracted. This TCR derives from a man younger than 30 in good health. Input material: blood. The V gene is TRBV13, the J gene TRBJ1-2; D remains unclear. This chain's CDR3 is CACSLEDSRKAYGYTF. The CDR3 DNA is TGTGCCTGCAGCTTAGAGGATTCCAGGAAAGCCTATGGCTACACCTTC.